Each of the 18 T cell receptor beta chains below was sequenced from the same sample in a study of blood T cell repertoires in COVID-19. Measured with immunoSEQ multiplex PCR; TCRdb has only the in-frame clones, and not every one. Here the sample spans approximately 160,000 clones, 75% to 85% being singletons. The specimen sequenced was peripheral blood. These receptors all come from a human donor in a cohort sampled during active COVID-19.

The chain uses TRBV9 and TRBJ2-7; possible D gene TRBD2, 6 bases. Trimming took 4 bases from V and 0 from J, leaving 17 bases between them. Germline V lookup: CDR1 SGDLS, CDR2 YYNGEE. The CDR3 contains 16 residues. CDR3: CASSPIGEASSYEQYF. DNA of the CDR3: TGTGCCAGCAGCCCCATAGGGGAGGCGAGCTCCTACGAGCAGTACTTC.

The CDR3 DNA follows: TGTGCCAGCAGCTTCGGCGGGGGGCCAGAGCAGTTCTTC. The encoded protein is CASSFGGGPEQFF. This chain uses TRBV7-9 with TRBJ2-1; the match to TRBD2 covers 8 bases. V lost 3 bases and J lost 10; bases outside the gene matches: 5. The CDR3 loop spans 13 amino acids. The germline V gene encodes CDR1 SEHNR and CDR2 FQNEAQ (reference sequence). The full variable domain, with the rest looked up from reference TRBV7-9 and TRBJ2-1, is DTGVSQNPRHKITKRGQNVTFRCDPISEHNRLYWYRQTLGQGPEFLTYFQNEAQLEKSRLLSDRFSAERPKGSFSTLEIQRTEQGDSAMYLCASSFGGGPEQFFGPGTRLTVL.

This clone turned up a few times. The chain is built from TRBV7-8 and TRBJ1-5; 7 bases are shared with TRBD1. The CDR3 is made up of 14 amino acids. Germline trimming cut 4 bases from V and 5 bases from J; bases unmatched to any gene: 5. CDR1 and CDR2 from the germline V gene are SGHVS and FQNEAQ. This CDR3 is CASSSQGGYQPQHF. The CDR3 bases are TGTGCCAGCAGCTCCCAGGGGGGCTATCAGCCCCAGCATTTT.

V usage is TRBV19 and J usage is TRBJ2-7, with D uncertain. Germline CDR1 and CDR2: LNHDA and SQIVND (reference sequence). The V gene lost 4 bases and the J gene lost 3 bases, with 4 bases spanning the gap. CDR3 length: 11 amino acids. The CDR3 loop is CASSSSYEQYF. In DNA, the CDR3 is TGTGCCAGTAGTAGCAGCTACGAGCAGTACTTC.

This sequence joins TRBV19 and TRBJ2-1; TRBD2 matches at 9 bases. The CDR3 is 13 residues long. CDR1 is LNHDA and CDR2 is SQIVND in the germline V gene (reference sequence). Trimming cost V 10 bases and J 8 bases; bases outside gene matches: 9. CDR3 protein: CATSGRPIYEQFF. DNA for the CDR3: TGTGCCACCAGCGGGAGGCCCATCTATGAGCAGTTCTTC. Full variable domain (rest looked up from reference TRBV19 and TRBJ2-1): DGGITQSPKYLFRKEGQNVTLSCEQNLNHDAMYWYRQDPGQGLRLIYYSQIVNDFQKGDIAEGYSVSREKKESFPLTVTSAQKNPTAFYLCATSGRPIYEQFFGPGTRLTVL.

The chain couples TRBV7-9 to TRBJ2-7; 7 bases match TRBD2. The V segment lost 0 bases and the J segment 5 bases; nucleotides outside the gene matches: 10. Germline values: CDR1 SEHNR, CDR2 FQNEAQ (reference sequence). The CDR3 consists of 16 residues. DNA of the CDR3: TGTGCCAGCAGCTTAGCGCGAGGCGGGAGCCTTAACGAGCAGTACTTC. Residues: CASSLARGGSLNEQYF.

The V gene is TRBV30, the J gene TRBJ2-7, with 9 bases lining up with TRBD1. The CDR3 loop spans 14 amino acids. Germline V gives CDR1 GTSNPN, CDR2 SVGIG (reference sequence). V gave up 0 bases and J gave up 5 bases; unmatched junction bases: 5. CDR3 amino acids: CAWSVGDRVNEQYF. The CDR3 bases are TGTGCCTGGAGTGTAGGGGACAGGGTCAACGAGCAGTACTTC. The full variable domain, its missing parts supplied by reference TRBV30 and TRBJ2-7, is SQTIHQWPATLVQPVGSPLSLECTVEGTSNPNLYWYRQAAGRGLQLLFYSVGIGQISSEVPQNLSASRPQDRQFILSSKKLLLSDSGFYLCAWSVGDRVNEQYFGPGTRLTVT.

This clone was detected a few times. V is TRBV6-5 and J is TRBJ1-4, with 10 bases matching TRBD1. This CDR3 is built from 15 residues. V was clipped by 5 bases and J by 8 bases; unmatched bases: 8. Per germline, CDR1 MNHEY and CDR2 SVGAGI. CDR3 sequence: CASSPRTGGKEKLFF. The CDR3 nucleotides read TGTGCCAGCAGTCCCCGGACAGGGGGTAAGGAAAAACTGTTTTTT.

The chain combines TRBV5-1 with TRBJ2-5; TRBD2 aligns across 14 bases. From germline, CDR1 is SGHRS and CDR2 YFSETQ. The V gene end was trimmed by 2 bases and the J gene end by 1 base; junction bases not matched to a gene: 4. This CDR3 region has 17 residues. The CDR3 is CASSFGLAGGFQETQYF. The CDR3 nucleotides are TGCGCCAGCAGCTTCGGACTAGCGGGAGGATTCCAAGAGACCCAGTACTTC.

The chain carries TRBV6-6 and TRBJ2-1; 9 bases match TRBD1. The CDR3 is 14 amino acids. V lost 5 bases and J lost 8; bases outside the gene matches: 7. Germline CDR1 is MNHNY and CDR2 is SVGAGI (reference sequence). The CDR3 region has the DNA TGTGCCAGCAGTGGGGACAGGGATTTGGATGAGCAGTTCTTC. Translating gives CASSGDRDLDEQFF.

V usage is TRBV5-6 and J usage is TRBJ2-1; D call uncertain. V was shortened by 0 bases and J by 4 bases, with 11 bases between the two germline ends. The CDR3 is 15 residues long. CDR1 is SGHDT, CDR2 YYEEEE, per germline. CDR3 bases: TGTGCCAGCAGCTTGGGTGGCGGAAGTTACAATGAGCAGTTCTTC. Translated: CASSLGGGSYNEQFF.

V is TRBV10-1 and J is TRBJ2-7; maybe TRBD1 (5 bases). The V end was cut by 0 bases, the J end by 7 bases, with 13 bases between. Looked up from germline, CDR1 is WNHNN and CDR2 is SYGVQD (reference sequence). CDR3 length: 14 amino acids. The CDR3 region is CASSESQGSREQYF. CDR3 nucleotide sequence: TGCGCCAGCAGTGAGTCTCAGGGCTCTCGGGAGCAGTACTTC.

J is TRBJ2-7 and V is TRBV7-6, with 7 nucleotides matching TRBD2. V dropped 2 bases and J dropped 5; count of bases not matched to a gene: 12. CDR1 is SGHVS, CDR2 FNYEAQ, per germline. This CDR3 contains 16 residues. The CDR3 here is CASSLRATGGSHEQYF. In nucleotides, the CDR3 is TGTGCCAGCAGCTTAAGGGCGACGGGAGGATCCCACGAGCAGTACTTC.

The chain links TRBV4-3 to TRBJ2-1; D is perhaps TRBD2 (6 bases). The V gene's germline CDR1 is LGHNA and CDR2 YSLEER. V lost 4 bases, J lost 3 bases, and 7 bases lay in between. CDR3 length: 13 residues. The chain's CDR3 is CASSPTSYNEQFF. The CDR3 DNA follows: TGCGCCAGCAGCCCGACTAGCTACAATGAGCAGTTCTTC.

The V call is TRBV11-2, the J call TRBJ2-7; D gene ambiguous. CDR3 length: 11 residues. V lost 5 bases, J lost 3 bases, and 5 bases lay in between. Germline V CDR1 and CDR2: SGHAT, FQNNGV. The CDR3 loop reads CASSANYEQYF. CDR3 DNA: TGTGCCAGCAGCGCTAACTACGAGCAGTACTTC.

J is TRBJ1-1 and V is TRBV28, with D tentatively TRBD1 (5 bases). This CDR3 spans 13 amino acids. Trimming cost V 8 bases and J 7 bases, with 17 bases left between them. Germline values: CDR1 MDHEN, CDR2 SYDVKM. CDR3 loop: CASSVRGVREAFF. Written as DNA, the CDR3 is TGTGCCAGCTCCGTTCGGGGGGTACGTGAAGCTTTCTTT.

Here the CDR3 reads CATSDGTVNGYTF. The CDR3 DNA reads TGTGCCACCAGTGATGGGACAGTAAATGGCTACACCTTC. The rearrangement links TRBV24-1 to TRBJ1-2; 7 nucleotides match TRBD1. The V and J ends lost 3 bases and 6 bases, in that order; junction bases with no gene match: 3. Germline V gives CDR1 KGHDR, CDR2 SFDVKD. The CDR3 is made up of 13 amino acids.

The chain joins TRBV2 to TRBJ1-6, with 7 bases identical to TRBD1. The length of the CDR3 is 15 residues. Trimming cost V 0 bases and J 7 bases; bases outside gene matches: 3. Germline V lookup: CDR1 SNHLY, CDR2 FYNNEI. CDR3 sequence (DNA): TGTGCCAGCAGTGAAGCCGACAGGGTAAATTCACCCCTCCACTTT. Its protein product is CASSEADRVNSPLHF.